Each of the 20 T cell receptor beta chains below was sequenced from the same sample in a study of blood T cell repertoires in COVID-19. Sequencing used immunoSEQ multiplex PCR; TCRdb keeps in-frame clones, though not all of them. The repertoire holds 40,000 to 55,000 clones, with roughly 89% as singletons. The sample was peripheral blood. These receptors were collected from a man between 70 and 80 years old with active COVID-19.

V gene TRBV10-1 combines with J gene TRBJ1-3; tentatively, D is TRBD1 (5 bases). The CDR3 is made up of 14 amino acids. V was pared by 4 bases and J by 3 bases, with 10 bases between. Germline V CDR1 and CDR2: WNHNN, SYGVQD (reference sequence). For the CDR3, the DNA is TGCGCCAGCAGTGCTGACAGTCTTGGAAACACCATATATTTT. Translating it yields CASSADSLGNTIYF.

CDR3 coding DNA: TGTGCCAGCAGCTTAGTGGGTGCCCGGGGAAATGAGCAGTTCTTC. Its translation is CASSLVGARGNEQFF. The rearrangement uses TRBV7-9 and TRBJ2-1; D perhaps matches TRBD2 (5 bases). V lost 1 base and J lost 7, with 14 bases in between. The CDR3 consists of 15 residues. The germline CDR1 and CDR2 sequences are SEHNR and FQNEAQ (reference sequence).

The chain couples TRBV2 to TRBJ1-6, with D unresolved. This CDR3 spans 17 amino acids. The germline gives CDR1 SNHLY, CDR2 FYNNEI. Trimming pared 5 bases from V and 1 base from J, leaving 15 bases between. The CDR3 coding sequence is TGTGCCAGCAGTCGGGTGCAGCGGACTTCCTATAATTCACCCCTCCACTTT. Amino acids: CASSRVQRTSYNSPLHF.

The chain employs TRBV2 and TRBJ2-7; D perhaps matches TRBD1 (6 bases). There are 15 residues in the CDR3. V lost 6 bases to trimming and J lost 0 bases, with 15 bases between them. From germline, CDR1 is SNHLY and CDR2 FYNNEI. CDR3 sequence: CASSPTGRSSYEQYF. The CDR3 DNA follows: TGTGCCAGCAGCCCGACAGGCCGGAGCTCCTACGAGCAGTACTTC.

CDR3: CAGTRDSRNQPQHF. The CDR3 DNA sequence: TGTGCCGGGACTAGGGACAGCCGCAATCAGCCCCAGCATTTT. The V gene is TRBV5-5, the J gene TRBJ1-5; 7 bases align to TRBD1. This CDR3 is built from 14 residues. The V gene end was trimmed by 10 bases and the J gene end by 2 bases; junction bases not matched to a gene: 9. Germline assignment: CDR1 SGHKS and CDR2 YYEKEE (reference sequence).

The gene calls are TRBV3-1 (or the pseudogene TRBV3-2) and TRBJ1-2, with 7 bases lining up with TRBD1. V gave up 1 base and J gave up 7 bases; unmatched junction bases: 6. CDR1 is LGHDT, CDR2 YNNKEL, per germline (reference sequence). The CDR3 covers 14 residues. The CDR3 DNA sequence: TGTGCCAGCAGCCAAGGTTCCAGGGGGTCTGGCTACACCTTC. Its translation is CASSQGSRGSGYTF.

The V gene is TRBV5-6, the J gene TRBJ1-2; no clear D gene. The CDR3 is made up of 13 amino acids. Between the trimmed V and J ends, which lost 0 bases and 8 bases, there was a span of 11 bases. Germline V gene sequence: CDR1 SGHDT, CDR2 YYEEEE. As DNA, the CDR3 is TGTGCCAGCAGCTTGGAGTATGGCCACGGCTACACCTTC. Protein sequence: CASSLEYGHGYTF.

The chain recombines TRBV9 with TRBJ2-7; unclear D gene. Germline CDR1 reads SGDLS; CDR2 reads YYNGEE. The CDR3 spans 14 residues. Trimming took off 0 bases at V and 0 bases at J, with 7 bases between the two ends. CDR3 DNA: TGTGCCAGCAGCGTAGCTGAGTTCTCCTACGAGCAGTACTTC. Encoded protein: CASSVAEFSYEQYF.

The chain couples TRBV13 to TRBJ1-6, with a weak D call TRBD1 (6 bases). Trimming pared 4 bases from V and 3 bases from J, leaving 13 bases between. Germline assignment: CDR1 PRHDT and CDR2 FYEKMQ (reference sequence). The CDR3 has 16 amino acids. The CDR3 DNA sequence: TGTGCCAGCAGCTCACAGGGACGCGGCTATAATTCACCCCTCCACTTT. This codes for CASSSQGRGYNSPLHF.

The chain has TRBV9 and TRBJ1-2; a possible D gene is TRBD1 (6 bases). The CDR3 extends over 16 amino acids. Between the trimmed V and J ends, which lost 4 bases and 4 bases, there was a span of 20 bases. CDR1 is SGDLS and CDR2 is YYNGEE in the germline V gene. In nucleotides, the CDR3 is TGTGCCAGCAGCCCCAAATCTACAGGGCAGGGCTATGGCTACACCTTC. Amino acids: CASSPKSTGQGYGYTF.

The chain has TRBV25-1 and TRBJ2-7; 7 nucleotides match TRBD2. The J segment lost 3 bases and the V segment lost 6 bases, leaving 11 bases of the junction unmatched. The CDR3 is 15 amino acids. The germline CDR1 and CDR2 sequences are MGHDK and SYGVNS. CDR3 region: CASSPSGQGFYEQYF. CDR3 coding DNA: TGTGCCAGCAGCCCTAGCGGTCAGGGCTTCTACGAGCAGTACTTC.

V and J are TRBV5-1 and TRBJ2-1; possible D gene TRBD2, 5 bases. Germline CDR1 and CDR2: SGHRS and YFSETQ. Deletions cut 4 bases from V and 5 bases from J, with 10 bases between. This CDR3 has 13 amino acids. In nucleotides, the CDR3 is TGCGCCAGCAGCGTGGACTTAAACAATGAGCAGTTCTTC. This sequence encodes CASSVDLNNEQFF.

The gene calls are TRBV27 and TRBJ2-5, with 8 bases aligning to TRBD2. CDR3 length equals 14 residues. V was pared by 6 bases and J by 7 bases, with 10 bases of the junction left unmatched. Germline CDR1 is MNHEY and CDR2 is SMNVEV (reference sequence). CDR3 amino acids: CASSHRGGHGTQYF. Here the CDR3 DNA reads TGTGCCAGCAGCCACCGGGGGGGCCATGGGACCCAGTACTTC.

The chain couples TRBV27 to TRBJ2-6, with 9 bases fitting TRBD1. CDR1 is MNHEY and CDR2 is SMNVEV in the germline V gene (reference sequence). The CDR3 has 17 residues. V shed 6 bases, J shed 0 bases, and the junction held 6 bases outside the gene matches. The DNA of the CDR3 is TGTGCCAGCAGCCCCGGGACAGGGAGCTCTGGGGCCAACGTCCTGACTTTC. It encodes CASSPGTGSSGANVLTF. Variable domain in full (rest from reference TRBV27 and TRBJ2-6): EAQVTQNPRYLITVTGKKLTVTCSQNMNHEYMSWYRQDPGLGLRQIYYSMNVEVTDKGDVPEGYKVSRKEKRNFPLILESPSPNQTSLYFCASSPGTGSSGANVLTFGAGSRLTVL.

The gene calls are TRBV4-1 and TRBJ2-3; 12 nucleotides match TRBD1. The CDR3 is made up of 17 amino acids. Germline lookup yields CDR1 MGHRA and CDR2 YSYEKL. The V and J ends lost 4 bases and 5 bases, in that order; junction bases with no gene match: 10. The CDR3 DNA follows: TGCGCCAGCAGCCGGAATCCGGGACAGGGGGCGGGAGATACGCAGTATTTT. The encoded protein is CASSRNPGQGAGDTQYF.

V gene TRBV23-1 combines with J gene TRBJ1-2; 9 bases align to TRBD1. TRBV23-1 carries the ORF label, with uncertain function. This CDR3 contains 15 residues. V lost 3 bases and J lost 2; bases outside the gene matches: 4. The CDR3 sequence is CASSHDRGSNYGYTF. The CDR3 region has the DNA TGCGCCAGCAGTCATGACAGGGGGTCGAACTATGGCTACACCTTC.

The V and J genes are TRBV7-2 and TRBJ2-7, with 9 bases lining up with TRBD2. The CDR3 contains 16 residues. Germline CDR1 is SGHTA and CDR2 is FQGNSA. Unmatched junction bases numbered 9, after V lost 4 bases and J lost 2 bases. This CDR3 reads CASSSTRLAEPYEQYF. CDR3 nucleotides: TGTGCCAGCAGCTCGACCCGACTAGCGGAGCCCTACGAGCAGTACTTC.

V usage is TRBV5-1 and J usage is TRBJ1-2; tentative D call: TRBD1 (5 bases). Trimming took off 0 bases at V and 4 bases at J, with 10 bases between the two ends. The germline gives CDR1 SGHRS, CDR2 YFSETQ. This CDR3 comprises 14 residues. CDR3 bases: TGCGCCAGCAGCTTGGAGTCGACAGTCTATGGCTACACCTTC. It translates to CASSLESTVYGYTF.

This chain joins TRBV23-1 and TRBJ2-7; 7 nucleotides agree with TRBD1. TRBV23-1 is an ORF, and what it does is uncertain. J lost 0 bases, V lost 8 bases, and 10 bases had no gene match. The CDR3 covers 15 residues. The CDR3 loop is CASPKMGTDSYEQYF. The CDR3 nucleotides are TGCGCCAGCCCCAAGATGGGGACAGACTCCTACGAGCAGTACTTC.

This chain links TRBV19 with TRBJ2-1; 12 positions match TRBD2. CDR3 size: 16 residues. Losses at the gene ends were 5 bases for V and 2 bases for J; bases not matched to a gene: 4. CDR1 and CDR2 from the germline V gene are LNHDA and SQIVND (reference sequence). Here the CDR3 reads CASSLASGGAYNEQFF. Written as DNA, the CDR3 is TGTGCCAGTAGTTTGGCTAGCGGGGGGGCCTACAATGAGCAGTTCTTC.